The 29 T cell receptor beta chains presented below share a single source sample, sequenced in a study of regulatory T cells in long-lasting Graves disease. Through Arm-PCR of CDR3 regions and iRepertoire HTBI primers, TCR beta libraries were built. TCRdb ran MiXCR on the multiplex PCR reads and lists one entry per CDR3 protein. The sample includes roughly 350,000 distinct CDR3 sequences, around 15% of them seen just once. Documented time point: newly diagnosed GD, antithyroid drugs for less than 3 months. Making the TCR library involved RNA that had been extracted from PBMCs. These data were likewise used in another study, on T cells in Graves' hyperthyroidism and ophthalmopathy.

This specimen consisted of peripheral blood mononuclear cells (PBMCs), obtained at new diagnosis, from a patient treated with antithyroid drugs. These TCRs come from a man between 40 and 49 years old with Graves disease.

This clonotype has a count of ten or more. The rearrangement uses TRBV20-1 and TRBJ1-5; D gene ambiguous. Looked up from germline, CDR1 is DFQATT and CDR2 is SNEGSKA (reference sequence). V gave up 0 bases and J gave up 2 bases, with 8 bases separating them. The CDR3 loop spans 14 amino acids. The CDR3 loop is CSARDRRGNQPQHF. DNA of the CDR3: TGCAGTGCTAGAGATCGGAGAGGCAATCAGCCCCAGCATTTT.

At least ten counts were recorded for this clonotype. The rearrangement links TRBV7-9 to TRBJ2-5, with D perhaps TRBD1 (5 bases). From germline, CDR1 is SEHNR and CDR2 FQNEAQ (reference sequence). The V end lost 1 base, the J end lost 10 bases, and 10 bases lay between the germline ends. The CDR3 is 12 residues long. The CDR3 loop is CASSLGQTNQYF. CDR3 in DNA: TGTGCCAGCAGCTTAGGACAGACAAACCAGTACTTC.

This clonotype was observed many times. The chain employs TRBV20-1 and TRBJ2-4, with TRBD1 matching 7 bases. V gave up 2 bases and J gave up 5 bases; unmatched junction bases: 6. This CDR3 comprises 14 residues. Per the germline V gene, CDR1 is DFQATT and CDR2 is SNEGSKA (reference sequence). The CDR3 DNA follows: TGCAGTGCTAGAAGGCCCGGGACAGAAAACATTCAGTACTTC. It codes for CSARRPGTENIQYF.

This clonotype was seen at least ten times. This chain joins TRBV7-2 and TRBJ2-7; 7 nucleotides line up with TRBD1. After removal of 1 base from V and 6 bases from J, the junction contained 6 bases not matched to a gene. Germline V lookup: CDR1 SGHTA, CDR2 FQGNSA. CDR3 length equals 14 residues. The CDR3 nucleotides read TGTGCCAGCAGCTTAGTTAACAGGGGTGGCGAGCAGTACTTC. Protein product: CASSLVNRGGEQYF.

About this clonotype itself: A read error may be the cause here, since a much bigger clone is one base away. The J gene is TRBJ2-3, the V gene TRBV20-1; D not certain. Germline CDR1 reads DFQATT; CDR2 reads SNEGSKA (reference sequence). The CDR3 sequence is 14 residues long. The chain's CDR3 is CSAPREMGTDTRYF. The CDR3 DNA is TGCAGTGCTCCTAGGGAAATGGGCACAGATACGCGGTATTTT.

This clonotype turned up a few times. V and J are TRBV5-1 and TRBJ2-5, with D perhaps matching TRBD1 or TRBD2 (5 bases each). CDR3 size: 16 residues. The V gene lost 0 bases and the J gene lost 2 bases, with 14 bases spanning the gap. From germline, CDR1 is SGHRS and CDR2 YFSETQ. CDR3 in DNA: TGCGCCAGCAGCTTGGGTGGGACCTGGGGGCAAGAGACCCAGTACTTC. It codes for CASSLGGTWGQETQYF.

The chain employs TRBV19 and TRBJ2-3; D is possibly TRBD2 (5 bases). V lost 3 bases and J lost 2, with 15 bases in between. Germline lookup yields CDR1 LNHDA and CDR2 SQIVND (reference sequence). The CDR3 totals 16 residues. In DNA, the CDR3 is TGTGCCAGTAGTATTCGGTCGGGATACCTCACAGATACGCAGTATTTT. It translates to CASSIRSGYLTDTQYF.

This sequence joins TRBV30 and TRBJ1-3; D is unclear. The CDR3 runs to 13 residues. Germline assignment: CDR1 GTSNPN and CDR2 SVGIG (reference sequence). Trimming stripped 8 bases from V and 0 bases from J, with 11 bases between. For the CDR3, the DNA is TGTGCCGCCGACACCTACTCTGGAAACACCATATATTTT. Amino acid sequence: CAADTYSGNTIYF.

Concerning this clonotype: The limits of the CDR3 on the DNA are not certain, so only TCRdb's listed CDR3 is given. The genes are TRBV10-3 and TRBJ2-5; the tabulated D call, TRBD2, remains unverified against the DNA. A total of 14 residues make up the CDR3, ends included. Germline values: CDR1 ENHRY, CDR2 SYGVKD. The CDR3 reads CAISEPGAVGLGTF.

Comments on this clonotype: With a much larger clone just one base away, this may be a read error. The chain combines TRBV12-3 or TRBV12-4 with TRBJ2-3; D is perhaps TRBD2 (6 bases). V was clipped by 5 bases and J by 8 bases, with 14 bases between them. CDR3 length equals 13 residues. DNA for the CDR3: TGTGCCAGCAGTCTGGCCCACGGGGGTACGCAGTATTTT. Protein: CASSLAHGGTQYF.

This clonotype was observed at least ten times. V gene TRBV30 combines with J gene TRBJ1-1; D is unclear. V was clipped by 2 bases and J by 1 base, with 8 bases between them. This CDR3 spans 13 amino acids. Germline values: CDR1 GTSNPN, CDR2 SVGIG (reference sequence). The CDR3 is CAWSTGWNTEAFF. CDR3 bases: TGTGCCTGGAGTACCGGGTGGAACACTGAAGCTTTCTTT.

This clonotype was recorded many times. The chain recombines TRBV20-1 with TRBJ1-1; TRBD1 is a possible D gene (6 bases). Germline CDR1 and CDR2: DFQATT and SNEGSKA (reference sequence). V lost 6 bases and J lost 4, with 12 bases in between. The CDR3 is 12 residues long. The DNA for the CDR3 is TGCAGTGCGCGACAGGCGGGCACTGAAGCTTTCTTT. Translating gives CSARQAGTEAFF.

Only a few counts were recorded for this clonotype. The chain is built from TRBV19 and TRBJ2-1; tentative D call: TRBD2 (5 bases). V dropped 0 bases and J dropped 0 bases, with 6 bases sitting between them. Germline loops: CDR1 LNHDA, CDR2 SQIVND (reference sequence). The CDR3 has 15 amino acids. In DNA, the CDR3 is TGTGCCAGTAGTATAGACGGAGGCTCCTACAATGAGCAGTTCTTC. It yields the protein CASSIDGGSYNEQFF.

This clonotype was counted ten times or more. J is TRBJ1-1 and V is TRBV6-2 or TRBV6-3; a weak D match, TRBD1 (5 bases). Between the trimmed V and J ends, which lost 0 bases and 5 bases, there was a span of 16 bases. The CDR3 is 16 residues long. The germline CDR1 and CDR2 sequences are MNHEY and SVGEGT. The chain's CDR3 is CASSYSRDLRWTEAFF. The CDR3 nucleotides are TGTGCCAGCAGTTACTCGAGGGACCTCCGGTGGACTGAAGCTTTCTTT.

The V gene is TRBV7-9, the J gene TRBJ2-1, with 7 bases lining up with TRBD2. Losses at the gene ends were 5 bases for V and 6 bases for J; bases not matched to a gene: 4. The CDR3 runs to 13 residues. CDR1 SEHNR and CDR2 FQNEAQ come from the germline V gene (reference sequence). The CDR3 here is CASSPSSGNEQFF. DNA for the CDR3: TGTGCCAGCAGCCCCTCTAGCGGCAATGAGCAGTTCTTC. Variable domain in full (rest from reference TRBV7-9 and TRBJ2-1): DTGVSQNPRHKITKRGQNVTFRCDPISEHNRLYWYRQTLGQGPEFLTYFQNEAQLEKSRLLSDRFSAERPKGSFSTLEIQRTEQGDSAMYLCASSPSSGNEQFFGPGTRLTVL.

This clonotype has a count of ten or more. The CDR3 nucleotides are TGCAGTGCTAGGCTCCTGGGGGGTGATTGGGAGACCCAGTACTTC. It encodes CSARLLGGDWETQYF. The chain is built from TRBV20-1 and TRBJ2-5; D may be TRBD2 (6 bases). The CDR3 runs to 15 residues. V lost 3 bases, J lost 5 bases, and 19 bases lay in between. Germline CDR1 DFQATT, CDR2 SNEGSKA (reference sequence).

The table lists this clonotype with a few counts. The rearrangement uses TRBV4-1 and TRBJ2-7; D is ambiguous. V lost 0 bases, J lost 9 bases, and 15 bases lay in between. The CDR3 spans 14 residues. Germline V gene sequence: CDR1 MGHRA, CDR2 YSYEKL. Written as DNA, the CDR3 is TGCGCCAGCAGCCAAGAGGGTCAGGCCTTCGGGCAGTACTTC. This gives the protein CASSQEGQAFGQYF.

The chain is built from TRBV5-5 and TRBJ2-1; perhaps TRBD2 as D (6 bases). The CDR3 has 15 residues. Deletions cut 2 bases from V and 6 bases from J, with 15 bases between. The V gene's germline CDR1 is SGHKS and CDR2 YYEKEE (reference sequence). The CDR3 DNA reads as TGTGCCAGCAGCTTTTTTATAGTCGGGGGCAATGAGCAGTTCTTC. Protein: CASSFFIVGGNEQFF.

In this sample, this clonotype turned up many times. The J gene is TRBJ2-3, the V gene TRBV28; 14 positions match TRBD2. The trim removed 4 bases at V and 7 bases at J, leaving 7 bases unmatched. Germline loops: CDR1 MDHEN, CDR2 SYDVKM. This CDR3 is 16 amino acids long. This CDR3 reads CASSSNRLAGGNTQYF. CDR3 bases: TGTGCCAGCAGTTCCAACCGACTAGCGGGGGGGAATACGCAGTATTTT.

This clonotype was seen at least ten times. The chain recombines TRBV3-1 with TRBJ2-2; D unresolved. Trimming shortened V by 0 bases and J by 7 bases, and 9 bases separated the two germline ends. The CDR3 is 14 residues long. The germline V gene encodes CDR1 LGHDT and CDR2 YNNKEL (reference sequence). The CDR3 DNA is TGTGCCAGCAGCCAAGAAGAAGGGTTCGGGGAGCTGTTTTTT. Protein product: CASSQEEGFGELFF.

There are many counts of this clonotype. The junction and the germline gene differ at one end; a read error may be behind it. This chain uses TRBV7-9 with TRBJ2-7; TRBD1 agrees at 10 bases. Germline CDR1 is SEHNR and CDR2 is FQNEAQ (reference sequence). This CDR3 comprises 12 residues. The CDR3 DNA follows: TGTGCCAGCAGCCCCGCGGGACAGGGGAGCGCCTTC. Translation gives CASSPAGQGSAF.

This clonotype was counted ten times or more. This chain links TRBV11-3 with TRBJ1-1; D remains ambiguous. The CDR3 contains 14 residues. Germline V gene data show CDR1 as SGHNT and CDR2 as YENEEA. V was clipped by 3 bases and J by 2 bases, with 10 bases between them. Written as DNA, the CDR3 is TGTGCCAGCAGCTTCGGCCGGCTAAACACTGAAGCTTTCTTT. Translation: CASSFGRLNTEAFF. Full variable domain (outside the CDR3, taken from reference TRBV11-3 and TRBJ1-1): EAGVVQSPRYKIIEKKQPVAFWCNPISGHNTLYWYLQNLGQGPELLIRYENEEAVDDSQLPKDRFSAERLKGVDSTLKIQPAELGDSAVYLCASSFGRLNTEAFFGQGTRLTVV.

This clonotype has a count of ten or more. This chain's CDR3 is CSVQGIAYEQYF. CDR3 nucleotide sequence: TGCAGTGTGCAGGGGATCGCCTACGAGCAGTACTTC. This rearrangement joins TRBV20-1 to TRBJ2-7; tentatively, D is TRBD1 (6 bases). This CDR3 comprises 12 residues. Germline lookup yields CDR1 DFQATT and CDR2 SNEGSKA (reference sequence). Trimming took off 7 bases at V and 2 bases at J, with 12 bases between the two ends.

This clonotype was seen only a few times. This chain uses TRBV6-1 with TRBJ1-1; TRBD1 matches 8 bases. The length of the CDR3 is 16 residues. CDR1 is MNHNS, CDR2 SASEGT, per germline. V shed 6 bases and J 5 bases; nucleotides not matched to a gene: 14. The CDR3 reads CASRTTARQGRTEAFF. Here the CDR3 DNA reads TGTGCCAGCAGGACCACCGCTCGACAGGGGCGGACTGAAGCTTTCTTT.

The table lists this clonotype with many counts. This chain connects TRBV13 to TRBJ1-6, with D unresolved. The CDR3 contains 15 residues. V lost 3 bases to trimming and J lost 10 bases, with 16 bases between them. Germline values: CDR1 PRHDT, CDR2 FYEKMQ (reference sequence). CDR3: CASSFWGDGQSPLHF. The CDR3, as DNA: TGTGCCAGCAGCTTTTGGGGTGATGGGCAGTCACCCCTCCACTTT.

This clonotype has at least ten counts. The chain has TRBV2 and TRBJ2-5, with 10 bases matching TRBD1. V lost 8 bases to trimming and J lost 6 bases; unmatched junction nucleotides: 9. CDR1 is SNHLY and CDR2 is FYNNEI in the germline V gene. The CDR3 contains 14 residues. The CDR3 DNA reads as TGTGCCAGCGGAGGGACAGGGGTGCTTCAGACCCAGTACTTC. Protein sequence: CASGGTGVLQTQYF.

This clonotype turned up a few times. The chain carries TRBV20-1 and TRBJ1-5, with D hard to call. The germline V gene has CDR1 DFQATT and CDR2 SNEGSKA (reference sequence). Trimming cost V 5 bases and J 5 bases, with 22 bases left between them. There are 16 residues in the CDR3. CDR3 sequence: CSARASGAQADQPQHF. CDR3 bases: TGCAGTGCTCGGGCCAGCGGCGCTCAGGCGGATCAGCCCCAGCATTTT.

This clonotype was picked up many times. The chain couples TRBV11-2 to TRBJ1-1; D gene ambiguous. Looked up from germline, CDR1 is SGHAT and CDR2 is FQNNGV. This CDR3 comprises 12 residues. Deletions cut 1 base from V and 7 bases from J, with 7 bases between. CDR3 region: CASSLVLHEAFF. The CDR3 DNA reads as TGTGCCAGCAGCTTAGTTCTGCATGAAGCTTTCTTT. Full variable domain (rest looked up from reference TRBV11-2 and TRBJ1-1): EAGVAQSPRYKIIEKRQSVAFWCNPISGHATLYWYQQILGQGPKLLIQFQNNGVVDDSQLPKDRFSAERLKGVDSTLKIQPAKLEDSAVYLCASSLVLHEAFFGQGTRLTVV.

This clonotype occurred many times. The genes are TRBV28 and TRBJ1-1; tentative D call: TRBD1 (6 bases). V was shortened by 8 bases and J by 2 bases, with 15 bases between the two germline ends. This CDR3 spans 14 amino acids. From germline, CDR1 is MDHEN and CDR2 SYDVKM. CDR3 sequence reads: CASFPGALNTEAFF. The CDR3 DNA reads TGTGCCAGCTTCCCGGGGGCTCTCAACACTGAAGCTTTCTTT.